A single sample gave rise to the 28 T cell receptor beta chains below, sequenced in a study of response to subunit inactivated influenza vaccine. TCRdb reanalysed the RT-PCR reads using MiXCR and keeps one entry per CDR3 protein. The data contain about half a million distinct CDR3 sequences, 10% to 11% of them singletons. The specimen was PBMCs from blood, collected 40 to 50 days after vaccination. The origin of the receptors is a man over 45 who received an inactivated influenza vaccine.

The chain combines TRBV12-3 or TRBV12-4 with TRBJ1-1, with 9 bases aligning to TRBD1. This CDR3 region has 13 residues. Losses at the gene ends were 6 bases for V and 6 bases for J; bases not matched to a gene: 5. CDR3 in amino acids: CASRTGGVAEAFF. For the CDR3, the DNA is TGTGCCAGCAGGACAGGGGGAGTCGCTGAAGCTTTCTTT.

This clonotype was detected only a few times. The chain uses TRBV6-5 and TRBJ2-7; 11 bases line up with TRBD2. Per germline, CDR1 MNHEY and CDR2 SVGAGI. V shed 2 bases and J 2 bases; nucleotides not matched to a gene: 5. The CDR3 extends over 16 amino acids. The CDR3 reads CASSYLGLAGTYEQYF. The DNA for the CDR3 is TGTGCCAGCAGTTACCTTGGACTAGCGGGCACCTACGAGCAGTACTTC.

CDR3 loop: CASSYSRYGRTYTGELFF. The CDR3, as DNA: TGTGCCAGCAGTTACTCGAGATATGGACGGACGTACACCGGGGAGCTGTTTTTT. The V gene is TRBV6-5, the J gene TRBJ2-2; unclear D gene. The CDR3 contains 18 residues. Germline lookup yields CDR1 MNHEY and CDR2 SVGAGI. V lost 0 bases and J lost 3, with 17 bases in between.

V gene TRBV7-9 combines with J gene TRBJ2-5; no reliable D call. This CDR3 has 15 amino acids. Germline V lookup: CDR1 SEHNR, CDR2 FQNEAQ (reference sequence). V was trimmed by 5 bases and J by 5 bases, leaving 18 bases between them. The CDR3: CASSLFGTEGETQYF. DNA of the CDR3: TGTGCCAGCAGCCTATTTGGCACGGAAGGGGAGACCCAGTACTTC.

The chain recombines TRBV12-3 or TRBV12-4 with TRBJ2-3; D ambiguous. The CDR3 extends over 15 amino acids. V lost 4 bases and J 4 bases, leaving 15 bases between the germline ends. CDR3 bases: TGTGCCAGCAGTTCACCCCGGTCGGGCCCAGATACGCAGTATTTT. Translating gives CASSSPRSGPDTQYF.

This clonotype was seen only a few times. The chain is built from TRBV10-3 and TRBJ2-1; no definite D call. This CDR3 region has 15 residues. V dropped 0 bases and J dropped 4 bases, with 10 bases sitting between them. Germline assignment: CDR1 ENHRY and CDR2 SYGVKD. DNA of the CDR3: TGTGCCATCAGTGAGTCCTCCGAAGCTTACAATGAGCAGTTCTTC. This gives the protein CAISESSEAYNEQFF.

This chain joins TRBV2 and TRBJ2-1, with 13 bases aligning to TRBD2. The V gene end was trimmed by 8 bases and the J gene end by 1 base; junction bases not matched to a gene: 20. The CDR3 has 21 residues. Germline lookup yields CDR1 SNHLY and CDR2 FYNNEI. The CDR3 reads CASSEGFGLAGAWVSYNEQFF. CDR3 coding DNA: TGTGCCAGCTCCGAAGGCTTTGGACTAGCGGGAGCCTGGGTTTCCTACAATGAGCAGTTCTTC.

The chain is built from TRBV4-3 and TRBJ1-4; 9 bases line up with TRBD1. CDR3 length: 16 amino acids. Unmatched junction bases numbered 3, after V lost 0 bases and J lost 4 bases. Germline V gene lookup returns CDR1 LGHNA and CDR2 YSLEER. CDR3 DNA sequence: TGCGCCAGCAGCCAAGATGGGACAGGGAATAATGAAAAACTGTTTTTT. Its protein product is CASSQDGTGNNEKLFF.

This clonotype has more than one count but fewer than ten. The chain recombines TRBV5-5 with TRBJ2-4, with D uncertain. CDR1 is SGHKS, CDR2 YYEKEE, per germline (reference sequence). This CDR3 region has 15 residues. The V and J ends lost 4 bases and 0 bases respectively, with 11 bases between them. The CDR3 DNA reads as TGTGCCAGCAGCCCGGAACAATTAGCCAAAAACATTCAGTACTTC. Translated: CASSPEQLAKNIQYF.

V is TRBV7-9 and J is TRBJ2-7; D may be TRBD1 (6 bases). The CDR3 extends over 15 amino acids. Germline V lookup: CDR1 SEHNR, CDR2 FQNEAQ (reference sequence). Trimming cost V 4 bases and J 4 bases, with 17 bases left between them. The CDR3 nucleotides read TGTGCCAGCAGCTCGACCGGGACAAGGATATACGAGCAGTACTTC. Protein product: CASSSTGTRIYEQYF.

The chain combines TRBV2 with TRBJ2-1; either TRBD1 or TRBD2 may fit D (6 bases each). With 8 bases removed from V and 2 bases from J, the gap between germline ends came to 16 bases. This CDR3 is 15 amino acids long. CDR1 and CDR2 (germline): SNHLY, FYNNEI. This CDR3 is CASGVGGGPYNEQFF. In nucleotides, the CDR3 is TGTGCCAGCGGTGTAGGGGGAGGTCCCTACAATGAGCAGTTCTTC.

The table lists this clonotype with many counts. The CDR3 DNA reads as TGTGCCACTGCACAGGGATTCACCGGGGAGCTGTTTTTT. This sequence encodes CATAQGFTGELFF. The rearrangement uses TRBV6-1 and TRBJ2-2, with D perhaps matching TRBD1 (6 bases). Germline assignment: CDR1 MNHNS and CDR2 SASEGT. The CDR3 totals 13 residues. V dropped 10 bases and J dropped 4 bases, with 13 bases sitting between them.

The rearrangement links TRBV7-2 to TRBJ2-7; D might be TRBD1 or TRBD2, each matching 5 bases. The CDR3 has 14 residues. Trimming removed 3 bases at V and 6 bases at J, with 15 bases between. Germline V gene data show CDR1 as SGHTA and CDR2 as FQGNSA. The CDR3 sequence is CASSFSGTPVEQYF. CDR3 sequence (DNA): TGTGCCAGCAGCTTCTCCGGGACCCCGGTCGAGCAGTACTTC.

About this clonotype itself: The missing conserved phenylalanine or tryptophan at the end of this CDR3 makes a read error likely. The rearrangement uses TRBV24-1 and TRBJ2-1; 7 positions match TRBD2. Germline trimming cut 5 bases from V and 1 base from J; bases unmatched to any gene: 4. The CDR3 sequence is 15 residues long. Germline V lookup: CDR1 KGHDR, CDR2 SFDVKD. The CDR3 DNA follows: TGTGCCACCAGTGTGGGGGGAGGGTCCTACAATGAGCAGTTCCTC. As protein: CATSVGGGSYNEQFL.

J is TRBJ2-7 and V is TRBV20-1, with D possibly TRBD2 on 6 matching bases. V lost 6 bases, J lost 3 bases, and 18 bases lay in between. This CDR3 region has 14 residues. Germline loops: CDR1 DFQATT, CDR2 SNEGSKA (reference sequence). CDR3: CSATDAAGIYEQYF. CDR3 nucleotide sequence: TGCAGTGCGACGGACGCCGCGGGAATCTACGAGCAGTACTTC.

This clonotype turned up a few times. CDR3 in amino acids: CASGPEGYGYTF. DNA of the CDR3: TGTGCCAGCGGGCCGGAGGGCTATGGCTACACCTTC. The genes are TRBV28 and TRBJ1-2; the D is unclear. Germline V gives CDR1 MDHEN, CDR2 SYDVKM. The CDR3 totals 12 residues. V lost 8 bases to trimming and J lost 4 bases, with 11 bases between them.

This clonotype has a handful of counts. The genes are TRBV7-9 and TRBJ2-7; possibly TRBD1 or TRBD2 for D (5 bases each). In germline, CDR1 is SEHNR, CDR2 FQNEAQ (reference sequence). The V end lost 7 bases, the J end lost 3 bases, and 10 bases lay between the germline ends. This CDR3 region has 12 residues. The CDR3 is CASTRGGYEQYF. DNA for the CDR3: TGTGCCAGCACCCGTGGGGGCTACGAGCAGTACTTC. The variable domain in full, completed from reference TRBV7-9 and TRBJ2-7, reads DTGVSQNPRHKITKRGQNVTFRCDPISEHNRLYWYRQTLGQGPEFLTYFQNEAQLEKSRLLSDRFSAERPKGSFSTLEIQRTEQGDSAMYLCASTRGGYEQYFGPGTRLTVT.

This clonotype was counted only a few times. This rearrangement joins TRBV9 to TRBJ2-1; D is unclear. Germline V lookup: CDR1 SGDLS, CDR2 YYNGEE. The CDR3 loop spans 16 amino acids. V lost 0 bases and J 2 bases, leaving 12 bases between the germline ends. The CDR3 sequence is CASSVAAEEAYNEQFF. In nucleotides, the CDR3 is TGTGCCAGCAGCGTAGCCGCAGAAGAAGCCTACAATGAGCAGTTCTTC. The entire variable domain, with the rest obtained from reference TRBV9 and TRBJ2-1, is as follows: DSGVTQTPKHLITATGQRVTLRCSPRSGDLSVYWYQQSLDQGLQFLIQYYNGEERAKGNILERFSAQQFPDLHSELNLSSLELGDSALYFCASSVAAEEAYNEQFFGPGTRLTVL.

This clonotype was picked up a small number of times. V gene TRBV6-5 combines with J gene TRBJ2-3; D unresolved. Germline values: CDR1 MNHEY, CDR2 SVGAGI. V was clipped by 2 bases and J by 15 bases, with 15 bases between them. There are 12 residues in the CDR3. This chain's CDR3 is CASSYALGREYF. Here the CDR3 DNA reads TGTGCCAGCAGTTACGCTCTGGGCAGAGAATATTTT.

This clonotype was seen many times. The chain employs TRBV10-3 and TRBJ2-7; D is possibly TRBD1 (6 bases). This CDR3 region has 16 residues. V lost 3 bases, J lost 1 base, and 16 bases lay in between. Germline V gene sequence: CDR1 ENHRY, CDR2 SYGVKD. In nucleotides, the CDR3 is TGTGCCATCAGTGACCATAGCCGGGACACTTCCTACGAGCAGTACTTC. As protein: CAISDHSRDTSYEQYF.

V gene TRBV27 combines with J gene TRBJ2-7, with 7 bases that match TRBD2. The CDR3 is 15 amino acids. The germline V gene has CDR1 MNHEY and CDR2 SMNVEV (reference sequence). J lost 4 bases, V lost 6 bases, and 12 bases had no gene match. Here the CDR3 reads CASREDGRGKYEQYF. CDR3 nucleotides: TGTGCCAGCAGGGAGGATGGGCGGGGGAAGTACGAGCAGTACTTC.

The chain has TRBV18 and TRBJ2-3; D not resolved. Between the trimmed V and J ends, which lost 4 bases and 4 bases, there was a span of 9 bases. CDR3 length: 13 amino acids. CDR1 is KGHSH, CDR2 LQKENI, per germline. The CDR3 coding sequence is TGTGCCAGCTCACGCATGGGCGCAGATACGCAGTATTTT. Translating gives CASSRMGADTQYF.

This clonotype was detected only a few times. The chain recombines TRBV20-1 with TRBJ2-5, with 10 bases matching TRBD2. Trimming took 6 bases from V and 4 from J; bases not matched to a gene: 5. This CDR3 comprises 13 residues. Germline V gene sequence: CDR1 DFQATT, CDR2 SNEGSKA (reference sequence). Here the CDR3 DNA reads TGCAGTGCACCTGGACTAGCGGTAGAGACCCAGTACTTC. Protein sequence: CSAPGLAVETQYF.

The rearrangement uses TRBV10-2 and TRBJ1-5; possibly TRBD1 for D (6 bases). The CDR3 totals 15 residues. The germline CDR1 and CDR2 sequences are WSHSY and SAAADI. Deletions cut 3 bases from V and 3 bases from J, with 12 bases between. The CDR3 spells CASSDEQGNNQPQHF. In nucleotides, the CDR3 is TGCGCCAGCAGTGATGAACAGGGAAACAATCAGCCCCAGCATTTT.

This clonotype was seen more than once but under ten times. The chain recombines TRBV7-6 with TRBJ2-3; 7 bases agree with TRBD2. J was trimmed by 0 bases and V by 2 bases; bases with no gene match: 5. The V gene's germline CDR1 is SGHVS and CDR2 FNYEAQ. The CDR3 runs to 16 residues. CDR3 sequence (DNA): TGTGCCAGCAGCTTAATGGTTAGCGGGAGCACAGATACGCAGTATTTT. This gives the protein CASSLMVSGSTDTQYF.

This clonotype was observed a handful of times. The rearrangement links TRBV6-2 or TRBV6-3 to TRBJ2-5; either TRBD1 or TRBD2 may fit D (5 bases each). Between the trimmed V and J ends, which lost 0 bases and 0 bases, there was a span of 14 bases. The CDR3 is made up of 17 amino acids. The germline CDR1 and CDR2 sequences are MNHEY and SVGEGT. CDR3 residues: CASSYSIQGRYQETQYF. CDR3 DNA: TGTGCCAGCAGTTACTCGATCCAGGGACGTTACCAAGAGACCCAGTACTTC.

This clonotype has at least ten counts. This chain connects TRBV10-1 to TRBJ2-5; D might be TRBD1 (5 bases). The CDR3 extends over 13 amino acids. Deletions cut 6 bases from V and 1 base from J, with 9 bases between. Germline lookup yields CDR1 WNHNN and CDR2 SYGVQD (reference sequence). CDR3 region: CASSRDLQETQYF. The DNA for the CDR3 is TGCGCCAGCAGCAGGGATCTCCAAGAGACCCAGTACTTC.

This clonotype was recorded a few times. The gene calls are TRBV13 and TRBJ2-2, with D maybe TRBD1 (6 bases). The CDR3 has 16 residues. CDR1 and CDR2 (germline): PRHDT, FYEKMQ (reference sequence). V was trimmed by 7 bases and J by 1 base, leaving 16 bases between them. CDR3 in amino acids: CASTQGSWENTGELFF. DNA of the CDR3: TGTGCCAGCACCCAGGGGAGCTGGGAGAACACCGGGGAGCTGTTTTTT.